This passage covers 28 T cell receptor beta chains from one sample sequenced in a study of blood T cell repertoires in COVID-19. The table came from immunoSEQ multiplex PCR; TCRdb's copy has only in-frame clones and leaves some out. The sample includes 45,000 to 65,000 clones, more than 75% of them seen just once. What was sequenced was peripheral blood. These receptors originate from a man aged 50-59 years with active COVID-19.

The chain links TRBV24-1 to TRBJ1-1; maybe TRBD1 (5 bases). Looked up from germline, CDR1 is KGHDR and CDR2 is SFDVKD. The CDR3 has 14 residues. Trimming removed 5 bases at V and 1 base at J, with 10 bases between. The CDR3 protein is CATSAAGANTEAFF. As DNA, the CDR3 is TGTGCCACCAGTGCCGCTGGGGCGAACACTGAAGCTTTCTTT.

This clone was detected only once. The chain joins TRBV7-2 to TRBJ2-5, with 10 bases identical to TRBD2. The CDR3 consists of 16 residues. The V segment lost 5 bases and the J segment 5 bases; nucleotides outside the gene matches: 11. The germline gives CDR1 SGHTA, CDR2 FQGNSA. CDR3 sequence reads: CASSPGVAGGWETQYF. The CDR3 bases are TGTGCCAGCAGCCCTGGAGTAGCGGGAGGCTGGGAGACCCAGTACTTC.

The chain uses TRBV4-1 and TRBJ2-7; D may be TRBD2 (5 bases). Germline V CDR1 and CDR2: MGHRA, YSYEKL. There are 14 residues in the CDR3. V lost 1 base and J lost 5, with 12 bases in between. This chain's CDR3 is CASSQALVGDEQYF. The CDR3 region has the DNA TGCGCCAGCAGCCAAGCGTTGGTGGGAGACGAGCAGTACTTC.

The genes are TRBV7-3 and TRBJ2-3; 11 positions agree with TRBD2. V lost 6 bases, J lost 3 bases, and 5 bases stayed unmatched. The CDR3 totals 15 residues. Germline V gives CDR1 SGHTA, CDR2 FQGTGA. The chain's CDR3 is CASSRTSGRTDTQYF. The CDR3 DNA is TGTGCCAGCAGTAGAACTAGCGGGAGAACAGATACGCAGTATTTT.

The V gene is TRBV7-2, the J gene TRBJ2-2, with 8 bases fitting TRBD2. CDR3 length: 14 residues. J gave up 7 bases and V 4 bases, and 5 bases lay outside the gene matches. Germline V CDR1 and CDR2: SGHTA, FQGNSA. The CDR3 sequence: CASSSGGLGGELFF. CDR3 in DNA: TGTGCCAGCAGCTCGGGGGGGCTTGGCGGGGAGCTGTTTTTT. Based on the CDR3 plus reference TRBV7-2 and TRBJ2-2, the full variable domain is GAGVSQSPSNKVTEKGKDVELRCDPISGHTALYWYRQSLGQGLEFLIYFQGNSAPDKSGLPSDRFSAERTGGSVSTLTIQRTQQEDSAVYLCASSSGGLGGELFFGEGSRLTVL.

CDR3 sequence: CASSQGPSGNTIYF. The CDR3 coding sequence is TGTGCCAGCAGCCAGGGCCCCTCTGGAAACACCATATATTTT. The chain has TRBV5-4 and TRBJ1-3; D is possibly TRBD1 (5 bases). From germline, CDR1 is SGHNT and CDR2 YYREEE (reference sequence). The CDR3 is 14 amino acids. The V end was cut by 4 bases, the J end by 0 bases, with 8 bases between.

The genes are TRBV3-1 (or the pseudogene TRBV3-2) and TRBJ2-7; 8 bases align to TRBD2. V was clipped by 2 bases and J by 12 bases; unmatched bases: 9. This CDR3 is built from 13 residues. CDR1 and CDR2 from the germline V gene are LGHDT and YNNKEL (reference sequence). Written as DNA, the CDR3 is TGTGCCAGCAGCCAAACGATCGGACTAGCTTTGTACTTC. This gives the protein CASSQTIGLALYF.

The J gene is TRBJ1-2, the V gene TRBV14, with 10 bases matching TRBD1. Germline values: CDR1 SGHDN, CDR2 FVKESK. The CDR3 spans 14 residues. V lost 4 bases and J lost 3; bases outside the gene matches: 2. The chain's CDR3 is CASSRDRGDYGYTF. CDR3 coding DNA: TGTGCCAGCAGCCGGGACAGGGGAGACTATGGCTACACCTTC.

This clone was detected a few times. The chain carries TRBV9 and TRBJ2-1, with 12 bases aligning to TRBD2. CDR3 size: 15 residues. After removal of 4 bases from V and 7 bases from J, the junction contained 6 bases not matched to a gene. Germline V gene sequence: CDR1 SGDLS, CDR2 YYNGEE. Here the CDR3 DNA reads TGTGCCAGCAGCCAGCGGACTAGCGGGACGAATGAGCAGTTCTTC. This translates into CASSQRTSGTNEQFF.

V and J are TRBV7-9 and TRBJ2-1; 14 bases fit TRBD2. Germline V gives CDR1 SEHNR, CDR2 FQNEAQ (reference sequence). The CDR3 loop spans 17 amino acids. With V trimmed by 5 bases and J by 10 bases, 13 bases remained unmatched. CDR3 protein: CASSRFGTSGSRNEQFF. The CDR3 DNA follows: TGTGCCAGCAGCAGGTTCGGGACTAGCGGGAGTAGGAACGAGCAGTTCTTC.

DNA of the CDR3: TGTGCTAGTGGCCCTCCTGACAGAAACTACGAGCAGTACTTC. It encodes CASGPPDRNYEQYF. The chain is built from TRBV12-5 and TRBJ2-7; maybe TRBD1 (5 bases). Germline CDR1 LGHNT, CDR2 FRNRAP. The CDR3 contains 14 residues. V shed 6 bases and J shed 3 bases, with 15 bases lying between them.

This chain joins TRBV24-1 and TRBJ2-1, with D perhaps TRBD1 (6 bases). V was clipped by 1 base and J by 2 bases, with 11 bases between them. Germline V gene lookup returns CDR1 KGHDR and CDR2 SFDVKD. The CDR3 totals 16 residues. The CDR3: CATSDLRQGTYNEQFF. The CDR3 DNA follows: TGTGCCACCAGTGATTTAAGGCAGGGGACCTACAATGAGCAGTTCTTC.

V is TRBV6-5 and J is TRBJ2-7; D is uncertain. The CDR3 runs to 16 residues. Trimming stripped 0 bases from V and 2 bases from J, with 14 bases between. Germline CDR1 is MNHEY and CDR2 is SVGAGI. CDR3 protein: CASSYSAVAKTYEQYF. The DNA for the CDR3 is TGTGCCAGCAGTTACTCAGCCGTAGCCAAAACCTACGAGCAGTACTTC.

This rearrangement joins TRBV7-2 to TRBJ2-1; weak D call: TRBD2 (6 bases). The CDR3 runs to 14 residues. Germline V gives CDR1 SGHTA, CDR2 FQGNSA. V was clipped by 0 bases and J by 6 bases, with 9 bases between them. CDR3 sequence (DNA): TGTGCCAGCAGCTTAGCGGGAGGCCCCAATGAGCAGTTCTTC. Translated, it gives CASSLAGGPNEQFF.

The sample holds one count of this clone. V and J are TRBV19 and TRBJ1-1; D is ambiguous. Germline values: CDR1 LNHDA, CDR2 SQIVND (reference sequence). The CDR3 sequence is 14 residues long. Trimming removed 4 bases at V and 1 base at J, with 10 bases between. The CDR3 nucleotides are TGTGCCAGTAGTACCCTATATGGGAACACTGAAGCTTTCTTT. Translating gives CASSTLYGNTEAFF. The full variable domain, in which reference TRBV19 and TRBJ1-1 provide the parts outside the CDR3, is DGGITQSPKYLFRKEGQNVTLSCEQNLNHDAMYWYRQDPGQGLRLIYYSQIVNDFQKGDIAEGYSVSREKKESFPLTVTSAQKNPTAFYLCASSTLYGNTEAFFGQGTRLTVV.

J is TRBJ2-3 and V is TRBV4-3, with D possibly being TRBD1 (5 bases). Germline CDR1 and CDR2: LGHNA and YSLEER. The germline V and J ends were trimmed by 2 bases and 1 base, with 22 bases remaining between them. This CDR3 is built from 19 residues. The CDR3 loop is CASSQTWAGLSVGTDTQYF. Here the CDR3 DNA reads TGCGCCAGCAGCCAAACCTGGGCAGGGTTGTCGGTTGGCACAGATACGCAGTATTTT.

The chain uses TRBV7-2 and TRBJ2-7; D perhaps matches TRBD2 (5 bases). The germline CDR1 and CDR2 sequences are SGHTA and FQGNSA. V was trimmed by 2 bases and J by 0 bases, leaving 14 bases between them. This CDR3 spans 16 amino acids. The CDR3 region is CASSLPPGAVSYEQYF. The CDR3 DNA reads TGTGCCAGCAGCTTACCCCCAGGAGCGGTCTCCTACGAGCAGTACTTC.

The chain links TRBV28 to TRBJ1-2, with D possibly TRBD1 on 6 matching bases. V was trimmed by 4 bases and J by 5 bases, leaving 17 bases between them. Germline lookup yields CDR1 MDHEN and CDR2 SYDVKM. This CDR3 region has 15 residues. CDR3 amino acids: CASSSPGHGFYGYTF. The DNA of the CDR3 is TGTGCCAGCAGTTCACCGGGACATGGCTTTTATGGCTACACCTTC.

The chain carries TRBV7-2 and TRBJ1-2; 7 bases are shared with TRBD1. The V segment lost 3 bases and the J segment 6 bases; nucleotides outside the gene matches: 7. Germline V gives CDR1 SGHTA, CDR2 FQGNSA. The CDR3 runs 14 residues. CDR3 sequence (DNA): TGTGCCAGCAGCTTCCGACAGGGTTTGAATGGCTACACCTTC. It codes for CASSFRQGLNGYTF.

The rearrangement links TRBV5-1 to TRBJ2-3; 8 bases align to TRBD2. After removal of 2 bases from V and 0 bases from J, the junction contained 8 bases not matched to a gene. The CDR3 is 17 amino acids. Looked up from germline, CDR1 is SGHRS and CDR2 is YFSETQ. The chain's CDR3 is CASSLESGGPSTDTQYF. The CDR3 DNA is TGCGCCAGCAGCTTAGAGAGCGGGGGCCCTAGCACAGATACGCAGTATTTT.

CDR3 loop: CASSQQTGVADTQYF. Here the CDR3 DNA reads TGCGCCAGCAGCCAACAGACAGGGGTAGCAGATACGCAGTATTTT. This rearrangement joins TRBV4-1 to TRBJ2-3; 8 bases align to TRBD1. The CDR3 is 15 amino acids. Germline values: CDR1 MGHRA, CDR2 YSYEKL. The V gene end was trimmed by 2 bases and the J gene end by 4 bases; junction bases not matched to a gene: 5.

This chain links TRBV28 with TRBJ1-2; 8 bases fit TRBD1. The CDR3 totals 15 residues. J was trimmed by 3 bases and V by 4 bases; bases with no gene match: 7. The V gene's germline CDR1 is MDHEN and CDR2 SYDVKM. The CDR3 region has the DNA TGTGCCAGCAGTTGGGGGGACAGGTATGACTATGGCTACACCTTC. Protein product: CASSWGDRYDYGYTF.

The chain joins TRBV7-8 to TRBJ2-2; a weak D match, TRBD1 (6 bases). Trimming pared 1 base from V and 2 bases from J, leaving 17 bases between. CDR1 is SGHVS, CDR2 FQNEAQ, per germline. The CDR3 loop spans 18 amino acids. The CDR3 loop reads CASSLGAPGQLNTGELFF. The CDR3 DNA is TGTGCCAGCAGCTTAGGGGCCCCGGGACAACTAAACACCGGGGAGCTGTTTTTT.

CDR3 nucleotides: TGTGCCAGCAGCTTAGGAGGGGGTGAAGCTTTCTTT. This codes for CASSLGGGEAFF. This chain joins TRBV7-9 and TRBJ1-1; possibly TRBD1 for D (6 bases). The germline V and J ends were trimmed by 1 base and 7 bases, with 7 bases remaining between them. The CDR3 covers 12 residues. Germline assignment: CDR1 SEHNR and CDR2 FQNEAQ (reference sequence).

The chain employs TRBV5-1 and TRBJ2-7, with TRBD1 matching over 7 bases. V dropped 2 bases and J dropped 2; count of bases not matched to a gene: 1. In germline, CDR1 is SGHRS, CDR2 YFSETQ. The CDR3 extends over 13 amino acids. CDR3: CASSFGTAYEQYF. The CDR3 DNA reads TGCGCCAGCAGCTTCGGGACAGCCTACGAGCAGTACTTC.

This clone was counted a few times. This chain joins TRBV24-1 and TRBJ1-5; tentative D call: TRBD1 (6 bases). The V gene lost 3 bases and the J gene lost 1 base, with 9 bases spanning the gap. The CDR3 has 15 residues. Germline CDR1 reads KGHDR; CDR2 reads SFDVKD. For the CDR3, the DNA is TGTGCCACCAGTGATACAGGGCTAAGCAATCAGCCCCAGCATTTT. Its protein is CATSDTGLSNQPQHF.

This clone was detected many times. V and J are TRBV27 and TRBJ2-7; 7 bases map to TRBD1. The V gene end was trimmed by 7 bases and the J gene end by 6 bases; junction bases not matched to a gene: 15. The CDR3 is 15 amino acids. Germline assignment: CDR1 MNHEY and CDR2 SMNVEV (reference sequence). CDR3 residues: CASTFTGDDGCEQYF. In DNA, the CDR3 is TGTGCCAGCACCTTTACAGGGGACGACGGGTGCGAGCAGTACTTC.

This clone was detected once. CDR3 loop: CASSYSSVRQETQYF. DNA for the CDR3: TGTGCCAGCAGTTACTCCTCCGTGCGTCAAGAGACCCAGTACTTC. V is TRBV6-5 and J is TRBJ2-5; no definite D call. The CDR3 contains 15 residues. Trimming cost V 0 bases and J 2 bases, with 10 bases left between them. Germline V gene data show CDR1 as MNHEY and CDR2 as SVGAGI.